A selection of T cell receptor beta chains follows, all from one sample in a study of shared clonotypes between healthy human individuals. TCRdb keeps only in-frame clones here, not all; method: immunoSEQ multiplex PCR. Here the sample spans over a million clones, about 75% being singletons. Sequencing used memory CD4+ T cells sorted from blood. The receptors here all came from a man in his late teens or twenties in good health. The CDR3 runs from the conserved cysteine through the conserved F or W. A D gene is named only where the DNA matches it firmly. Some rows have no size entry. The others give once, few or many, or a class for an expanded clone.

NA	TRBJ1-1	TRBV10-3	once	CAIRAQIGGTEAFF	TGTGCCATCAGGGCCCAGATTGGGGGCACTGAAGCTTTCTTT
NA	TRBJ2-7	TRBV18	NA	CASSPGQSAEQYF	TGTGCCAGCTCACCTGGACAGTCGGCGGAGCAGTACTTC
NA	TRBJ2-7	TRBV2	NA	CASSEQGPGEQYF	TGTGCCAGCAGTGAACAGGGTCCGGGGGAGCAGTACTTC
TRBD1	TRBJ1-6	TRBV6-5	NA	CASSPGQALGSPLHF	TGTGCCAGCAGTCCGGGACAGGCCCTGGGTTCACCCCTCCACTTT
NA	TRBJ2-3	TRBV29-1	few	CSVSGDYWAGASTDTQYF	TGCAGCGTTAGTGGGGATTACTGGGCAGGGGCTAGCACAGATACGCAGTATTTT
NA	TRBJ1-3	TRBV9	NA	CASSVEDNSGNTIYF	TGTGCCAGCAGCGTAGAGGACAACTCTGGAAACACCATATATTTT
TRBD2	TRBJ2-3	TRBV6-8	NA	CASRLAGGPGDTQYF	TGTGCCAGCAGATTAGCGGGAGGGCCGGGGGATACGCAGTATTTT
NA	TRBJ2-7	TRBV6-1	NA	CASSEALRGATYEQYF	TGTGCCAGCAGTGAAGCGCTTCGGGGGGCCACCTACGAGCAGTACTTC
NA	TRBJ2-6	TRBV30	NA	CAWTGVSGANVLTF	TGTGCCTGGACAGGGGTCTCTGGGGCCAACGTCCTGACTTTC
TRBD1	TRBJ1-2	TRBV7-9	NA	CASSLTGAGDYGYTF	TGTGCCAGCAGCCTGACAGGGGCCGGGGACTATGGCTACACCTTC
NA	TRBJ2-3	TRBV19	NA	CATSDGTSDTQYF	TGTGCCACAAGCGACGGAACGTCAGATACGCAGTATTTT
NA	TRBJ2-7	TRBV30	NA	CAWSDPTGEQYF	TGTGCCTGGAGTGATCCGACGGGGGAGCAGTACTTC
TRBD2	TRBJ2-5	TRBV7-9	NA	CASNRGTSGQETQYF	TGTGCCAGCAACCGCGGGACTAGCGGACAAGAGACCCAGTACTTC
TRBD2	TRBJ2-3	TRBV28	NA	CASSSTSGGPTDTQYF	TGTGCCAGCAGTTCGACTAGCGGGGGCCCCACAGATACGCAGTATTTT
TRBD2	TRBJ2-7	TRBV19	NA	CATSTSGSSAEQYF	TGTGCCACCTCGACTAGCGGGAGTTCGGCCGAGCAGTACTTC
TRBD2	TRBJ2-6	TRBV7-3	NA	CATALAGPSGANVLTF	TGTGCCACGGCACTAGCGGGCCCTTCTGGGGCCAACGTCCTGACTTTC
NA	TRBJ1-1	TRBV10-3	many	CAISGPGGGVFF	TGTGCCATCAGTGGGCCGGGAGGAGGCGTTTTCTTT
TRBD1	TRBJ1-1	TRBV18	NA	CASSGDRMNTEAFF	TGTGCCAGCTCGGGGGACAGAATGAACACTGAAGCTTTCTTT
NA	TRBJ2-1	TRBV13	few	CASSPDRGVLDEQFF	TGTGCCAGCAGCCCCGATAGGGGAGTTTTAGATGAGCAGTTCTTC
TRBD1	TRBJ2-7	TRBV28	NA	CASRGDRGRWDEQYF	TGTGCCAGCAGGGGGGACAGGGGGCGCTGGGACGAGCAGTACTTC
TRBD1	TRBJ2-2	TRBV28	NA	CASRNRGAGGELFF	TGTGCCAGCAGAAACAGGGGCGCTGGCGGGGAGCTGTTTTTT
NA	TRBJ2-5	TRBV2	NA	CASSFRETQYF	TGTGCCAGCAGCTTCCGGGAGACCCAGTACTTC
NA	TRBJ1-5	TRBV5-1	NA	CASSREGNQPQHF	TGCGCCAGCAGCCGGGAAGGGAATCAGCCCCAGCATTTT
TRBD2	TRBJ2-1	TRBV5-3	NA	CARSSARQKLADSNEQFF	TGTGCCAGAAGCTCGGCACGACAGAAACTAGCGGACTCCAATGAGCAGTTCTTC
NA	TRBJ2-2	TRBV5-1	NA	CASSTNTGSAQTRELFF	TGCGCCAGCAGCACCAATACTGGGTCAGCACAGACCAGGGAGCTGTTTTTT